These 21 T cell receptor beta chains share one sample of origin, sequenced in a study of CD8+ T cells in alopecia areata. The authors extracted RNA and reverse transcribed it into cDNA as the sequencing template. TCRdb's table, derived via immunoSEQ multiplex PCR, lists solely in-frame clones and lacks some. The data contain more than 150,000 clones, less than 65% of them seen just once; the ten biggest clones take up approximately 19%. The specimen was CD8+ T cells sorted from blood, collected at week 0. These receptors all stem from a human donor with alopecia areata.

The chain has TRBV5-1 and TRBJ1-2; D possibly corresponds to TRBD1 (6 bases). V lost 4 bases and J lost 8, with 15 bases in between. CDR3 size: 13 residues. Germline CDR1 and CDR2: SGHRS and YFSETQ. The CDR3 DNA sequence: TGCGCCAGCAGCGGTCGGGGGGCTGACGGCTACACCTTC. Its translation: CASSGRGADGYTF.

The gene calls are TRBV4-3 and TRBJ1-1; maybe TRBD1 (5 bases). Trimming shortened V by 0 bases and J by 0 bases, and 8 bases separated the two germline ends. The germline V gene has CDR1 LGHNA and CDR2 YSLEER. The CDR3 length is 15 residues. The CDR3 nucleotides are TGCGCCAGCAGCCAAGACTCGGGACTGAACACTGAAGCTTTCTTT. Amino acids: CASSQDSGLNTEAFF.

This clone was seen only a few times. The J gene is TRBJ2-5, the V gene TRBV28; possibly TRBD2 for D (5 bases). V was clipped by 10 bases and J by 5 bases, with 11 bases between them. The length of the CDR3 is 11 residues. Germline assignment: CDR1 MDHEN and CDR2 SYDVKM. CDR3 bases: TGTGCCACGGTATCGGGGGAGACCCAGTACTTC. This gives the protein CATVSGETQYF. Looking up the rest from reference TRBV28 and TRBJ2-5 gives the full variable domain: DVKVTQSSRYLVKRTGEKVFLECVQDMDHENMFWYRQDPGLGLRLIYFSYDVKMKEKGDIPEGYSVSREKKERFSLILESASTNQTSMYLCATVSGETQYFGPGTRLLVL.

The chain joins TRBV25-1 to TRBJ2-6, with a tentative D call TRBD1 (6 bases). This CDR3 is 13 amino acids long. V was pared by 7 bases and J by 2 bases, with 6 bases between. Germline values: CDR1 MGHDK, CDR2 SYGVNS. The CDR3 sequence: CASTGAGANVLTF. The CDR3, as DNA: TGTGCCAGCACAGGGGCTGGGGCCAACGTCCTGACTTTC.

The CDR3 is CASSERNQPQHF. CDR3 DNA sequence: TGTGCCAGCAGTGAAAGGAATCAGCCCCAGCATTTT. The chain joins TRBV27 to TRBJ1-5; D is ambiguous. Trimming cost V 5 bases and J 4 bases, with 6 bases left between them. The CDR3 runs 12 residues. From germline, CDR1 is MNHEY and CDR2 SMNVEV (reference sequence).

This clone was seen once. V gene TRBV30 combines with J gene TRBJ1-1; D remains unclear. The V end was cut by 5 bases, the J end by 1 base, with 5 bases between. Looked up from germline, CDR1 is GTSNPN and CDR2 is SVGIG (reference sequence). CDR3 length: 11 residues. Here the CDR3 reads CAWDGNTEAFF. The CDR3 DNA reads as TGTGCCTGGGACGGGAACACTGAAGCTTTCTTT.

The DNA of the CDR3 is TGTGCCAGCAGCTTAATTAGACTAGTAGAGCGCGAGCAGTACTTC. It translates to CASSLIRLVEREQYF. The rearrangement links TRBV7-2 to TRBJ2-7; D might be TRBD2 (6 bases). The CDR3 runs 15 residues. From germline, CDR1 is SGHTA and CDR2 FQGNSA. Trimming shortened V by 2 bases and J by 6 bases, and 17 bases separated the two germline ends.

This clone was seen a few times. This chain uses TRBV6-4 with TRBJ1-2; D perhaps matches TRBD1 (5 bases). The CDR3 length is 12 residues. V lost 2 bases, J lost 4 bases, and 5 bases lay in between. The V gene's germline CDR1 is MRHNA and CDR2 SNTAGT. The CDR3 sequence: CASSDRGYGYTF. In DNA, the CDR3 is TGTGCCAGCAGTGACAGGGGCTATGGCTACACCTTC.

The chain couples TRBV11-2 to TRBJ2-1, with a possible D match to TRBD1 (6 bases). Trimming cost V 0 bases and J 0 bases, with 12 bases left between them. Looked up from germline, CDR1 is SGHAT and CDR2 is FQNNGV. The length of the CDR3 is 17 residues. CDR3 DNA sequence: TGTGCCAGCAGCTTAGATTTAGGACAGAGCTCCTACAATGAGCAGTTCTTC. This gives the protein CASSLDLGQSSYNEQFF. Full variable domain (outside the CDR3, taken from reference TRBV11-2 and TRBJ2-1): EAGVAQSPRYKIIEKRQSVAFWCNPISGHATLYWYQQILGQGPKLLIQFQNNGVVDDSQLPKDRFSAERLKGVDSTLKIQPAKLEDSAVYLCASSLDLGQSSYNEQFFGPGTRLTVL.

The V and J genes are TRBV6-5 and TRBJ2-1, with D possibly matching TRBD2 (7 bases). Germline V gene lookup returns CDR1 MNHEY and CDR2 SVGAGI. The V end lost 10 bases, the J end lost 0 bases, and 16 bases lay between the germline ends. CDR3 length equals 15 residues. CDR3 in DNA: TGTGCCACCTCCCGGGGGGCTAGCTCCTACAATGAGCAGTTCTTC. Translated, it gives CATSRGASSYNEQFF.

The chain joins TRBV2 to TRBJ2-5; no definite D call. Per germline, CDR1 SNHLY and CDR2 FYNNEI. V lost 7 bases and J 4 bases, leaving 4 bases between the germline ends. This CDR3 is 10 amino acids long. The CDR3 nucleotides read TGTGCCAGCACGGGAGAGACCCAGTACTTC. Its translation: CASTGETQYF.

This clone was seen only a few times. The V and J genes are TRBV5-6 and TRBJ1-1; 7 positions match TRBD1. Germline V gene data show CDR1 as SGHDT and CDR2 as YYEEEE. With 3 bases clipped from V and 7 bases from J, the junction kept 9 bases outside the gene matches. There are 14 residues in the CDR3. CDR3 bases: TGTGCCAGCAGCTCGGGGACGGGACAGCGTGAAGCTTTCTTT. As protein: CASSSGTGQREAFF.

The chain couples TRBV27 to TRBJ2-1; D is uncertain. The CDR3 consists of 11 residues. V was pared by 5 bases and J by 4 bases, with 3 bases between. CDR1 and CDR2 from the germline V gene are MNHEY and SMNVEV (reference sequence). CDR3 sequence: CASSGYNEQFF. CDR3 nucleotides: TGTGCCAGCAGTGGGTACAATGAGCAGTTCTTC.

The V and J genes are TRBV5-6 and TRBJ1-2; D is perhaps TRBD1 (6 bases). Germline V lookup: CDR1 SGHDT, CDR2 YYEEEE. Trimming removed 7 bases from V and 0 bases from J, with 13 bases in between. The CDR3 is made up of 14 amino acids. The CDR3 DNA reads TGTGCCAGCGGACAGATACGATCTAACTATGGCTACACCTTC. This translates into CASGQIRSNYGYTF. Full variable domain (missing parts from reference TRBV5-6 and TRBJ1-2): DAGVTQSPTHLIKTRGQQVTLRCSPKSGHDTVSWYQQALGQGPQFIFQYYEEEERQRGNFPDRFSGHQFPNYSSELNVNALLLGDSALYLCASGQIRSNYGYTFGSGTRLTVV.

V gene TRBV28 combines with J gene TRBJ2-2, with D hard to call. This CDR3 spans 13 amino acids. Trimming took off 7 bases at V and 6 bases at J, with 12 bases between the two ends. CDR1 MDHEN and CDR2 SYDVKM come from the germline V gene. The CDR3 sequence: CASTRRTAGELFF. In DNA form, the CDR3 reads TGTGCCAGCACCCGACGAACGGCCGGGGAGCTGTTTTTT.

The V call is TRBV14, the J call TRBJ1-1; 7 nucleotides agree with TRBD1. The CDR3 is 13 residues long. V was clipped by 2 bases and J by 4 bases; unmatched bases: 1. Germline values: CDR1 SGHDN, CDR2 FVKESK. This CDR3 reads CASSQYRGTEAFF. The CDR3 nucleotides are TGTGCCAGCAGCCAATACAGGGGCACTGAAGCTTTCTTT. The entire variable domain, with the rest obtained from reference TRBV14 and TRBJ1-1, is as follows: EAGVTQFPSHSVIEKGQTVTLRCDPISGHDNLYWYRRVMGKEIKFLLHFVKESKQDESGMPNNRFLAERTGGTYSTLKVQPAELEDSGVYFCASSQYRGTEAFFGQGTRLTVV.

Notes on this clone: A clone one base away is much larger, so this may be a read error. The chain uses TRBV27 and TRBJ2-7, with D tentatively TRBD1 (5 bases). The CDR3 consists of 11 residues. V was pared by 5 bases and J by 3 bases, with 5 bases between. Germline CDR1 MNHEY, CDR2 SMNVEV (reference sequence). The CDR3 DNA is TGTGCCAGCAGTCAGGGCTACGAGCAGTACTTC. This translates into CASSQGYEQYF.

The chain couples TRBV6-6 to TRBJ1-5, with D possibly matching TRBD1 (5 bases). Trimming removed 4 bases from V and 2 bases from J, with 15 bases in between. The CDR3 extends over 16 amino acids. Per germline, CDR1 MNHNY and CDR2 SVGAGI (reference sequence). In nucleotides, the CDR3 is TGTGCCAGCAGTTCCTGGGACGAGGGGCGCAATCAGCCCCAGCATTTT. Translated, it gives CASSSWDEGRNQPQHF.

CDR3 loop: CASSYTGGDETQYF. The CDR3 nucleotides read TGCGCCAGCAGCTACACAGGGGGTGACGAGACCCAGTACTTC. The chain combines TRBV5-1 with TRBJ2-5; TRBD1 matches at 8 bases. The V and J ends lost 3 bases and 5 bases, in that order; junction bases with no gene match: 6. Germline V gene lookup returns CDR1 SGHRS and CDR2 YFSETQ. The CDR3 is 14 residues long. Full variable domain (outside the CDR3, taken from reference TRBV5-1 and TRBJ2-5): KAGVTQTPRYLIKTRGQQVTLSCSPISGHRSVSWYQQTPGQGLQFLFEYFSETQRNKGNFPGRFSGRQFSNSRSEMNVSTLELGDSALYLCASSYTGGDETQYFGPGTRLLVL.

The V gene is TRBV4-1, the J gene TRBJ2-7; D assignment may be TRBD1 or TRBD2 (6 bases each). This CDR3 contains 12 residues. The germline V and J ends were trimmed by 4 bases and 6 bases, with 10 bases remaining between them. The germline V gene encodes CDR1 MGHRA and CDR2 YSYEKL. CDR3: CASSLGGGEQYF. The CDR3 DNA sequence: TGCGCCAGCAGCCTAGGGGGAGGCGAGCAGTACTTC.

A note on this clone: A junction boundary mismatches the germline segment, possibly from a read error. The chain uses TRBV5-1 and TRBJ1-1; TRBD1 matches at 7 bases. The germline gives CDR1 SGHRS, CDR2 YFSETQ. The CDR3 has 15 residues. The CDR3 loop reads CASRLGDSSRTEAFF. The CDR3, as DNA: TGCGCCAGCAGATTGGGGGACAGCTCACGCACTGAAGCTTTCTTT.